The T cell receptor (beta chain) under discussion was sequenced for a study of beta chain features in type 1 diabetes. Study in general: Age, gender and cell yields were similar between patients and healthy donors.

Cells sorted by CD45RO/CCR7/CD25/CD127/CD95/CD27 comprised CD4+ naive, central memory, regulatory and stem cell-like memory cells. The table lists this clone with a few counts. Sequenced material consisted of expressed TCRB transcripts (all of the isolated RNA was reverse transcribed). Sequencing used immunoSEQ multiplex PCR; TCRdb keeps in-frame clones, though not all of them. The table lists around 500,000 clones, approximately 10% of them singletons, with 0.045% to 0.06% in the top ten. This CDR3 region has 13 residues. CDR1 is SGDLS and CDR2 is YYNGEE in the germline V gene. Trimming removed 0 bases at V and 7 bases at J, with 11 bases between.

The chain joins TRBV9 to TRBJ2-7; D ambiguous. The sequence came from a young woman in good health. Sequencing input: naive CD4+ T cells from blood. The CDR3 DNA follows: TGTGCCAGCAGCGTAGGGGGTTATGAGGAGCAGTACTTC. This gives the protein CASSVGGYEEQYF.